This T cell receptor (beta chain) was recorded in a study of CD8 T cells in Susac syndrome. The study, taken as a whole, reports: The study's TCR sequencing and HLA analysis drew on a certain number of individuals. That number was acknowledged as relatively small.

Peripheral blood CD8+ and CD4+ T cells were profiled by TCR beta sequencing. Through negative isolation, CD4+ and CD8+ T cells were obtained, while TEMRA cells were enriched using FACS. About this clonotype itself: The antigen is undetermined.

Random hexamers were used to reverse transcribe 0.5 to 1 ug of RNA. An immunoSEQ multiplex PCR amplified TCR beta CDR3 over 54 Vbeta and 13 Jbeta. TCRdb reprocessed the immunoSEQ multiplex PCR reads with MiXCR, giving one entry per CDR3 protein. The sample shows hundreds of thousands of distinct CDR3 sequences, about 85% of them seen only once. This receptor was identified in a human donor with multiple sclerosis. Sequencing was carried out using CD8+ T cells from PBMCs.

The CDR3, as DNA: TGCGCCAGCAGCTTCCGGGACAGGGGGTTCGAGGCTTTCTTT. Translation: CASSFRDRGFEAFF. This chain uses TRBV5-1 with TRBJ1-1; 11 bases map to TRBD1. The CDR3 is 14 residues long. Germline values: CDR1 SGHRS, CDR2 YFSETQ. Trimming removed 2 bases from V and 11 bases from J; junction bases left unmatched: 8. The full variable domain, in which reference TRBV5-1 and TRBJ1-1 provide the parts outside the CDR3, is KAGVTQTPRYLIKTRGQQVTLSCSPISGHRSVSWYQQTPGQGLQFLFEYFSETQRNKGNFPGRFSGRQFSNSRSEMNVSTLELGDSALYLCASSFRDRGFEAFFGQGTRLTVV.